These T cell receptor beta chains were read from a single sample in a study of blood T cell repertoires in COVID-19. The table came from immunoSEQ multiplex PCR; TCRdb's copy has only in-frame clones and leaves some out. Of about 320,000 clones listed, about 88% were seen once; the top ten hold 2% to 3%. Specimen: PBMCs or T cells enriched from blood (not recorded which). These receptor sequences come from a man aged 55 to 70 who had recovered from COVID-19. The CDR3 runs from the conserved cysteine through the conserved F or W. The order of the fields is CDR3 length, J gene, D gene, V gene, CDR3 protein. The D gene is left open where the match is weak.

cdr3_length: 13; j_call: TRBJ1-2; d_call: TRBD1; v_call: TRBV30; cdr3_aa: CAWSRQGDGGYTF
cdr3_length: 15; j_call: TRBJ2-5; d_call: TRBD2; v_call: TRBV4-1; cdr3_aa: CASRPRLAIQETQYF
cdr3_length: 12; j_call: TRBJ1-2; d_call: TRBD1; v_call: TRBV29-1; cdr3_aa: CSVAQGNYGYTF
cdr3_length: 15; j_call: TRBJ2-7; d_call: -; v_call: TRBV5-1; cdr3_aa: CASSDGGPLSYEQYF
cdr3_length: 16; j_call: TRBJ2-2; d_call: TRBD1; v_call: TRBV7-9; cdr3_aa: CASSLSQGVVGGELFF
cdr3_length: 13; j_call: TRBJ1-5; d_call: -; v_call: TRBV12-3/TRBV12-4; cdr3_aa: CASSPDRDQPQHF
cdr3_length: 15; j_call: TRBJ2-1; d_call: TRBD2; v_call: TRBV5-6; cdr3_aa: CASSLGLAGGNEQFF
cdr3_length: 14; j_call: TRBJ1-5; d_call: -; v_call: TRBV30; cdr3_aa: CAWSVREGSQPQHF
cdr3_length: 15; j_call: TRBJ2-1; d_call: TRBD2; v_call: TRBV4-2; cdr3_aa: CASSQVGLAGIEQFF
cdr3_length: 15; j_call: TRBJ1-1; d_call: -; v_call: TRBV4-1; cdr3_aa: CASSQEGTLNTEAFF
cdr3_length: 14; j_call: TRBJ1-3; d_call: -; v_call: TRBV18; cdr3_aa: CASSPVQPGNTIYF
cdr3_length: 13; j_call: TRBJ1-2; d_call: -; v_call: TRBV27; cdr3_aa: CASSFSRGYGYTF
cdr3_length: 16; j_call: TRBJ2-1; d_call: TRBD2; v_call: TRBV27; cdr3_aa: CASSRTGTSGMNEQFF
cdr3_length: 12; j_call: TRBJ2-5; d_call: -; v_call: TRBV18; cdr3_aa: CASSPGGETQYF
cdr3_length: 13; j_call: TRBJ1-2; d_call: -; v_call: TRBV27; cdr3_aa: CASSQGRVYGYTF
cdr3_length: 13; j_call: TRBJ1-6; d_call: -; v_call: TRBV7-3; cdr3_aa: CASSQELNSPLHF
cdr3_length: 13; j_call: TRBJ2-1; d_call: TRBD2; v_call: TRBV2; cdr3_aa: CASRVAGGNEQFF
cdr3_length: 14; j_call: TRBJ1-2; d_call: -; v_call: TRBV14; cdr3_aa: CASSQEPRNYGYTF
cdr3_length: 16; j_call: TRBJ2-3; d_call: TRBD2; v_call: TRBV19; cdr3_aa: CASSEIAGGLKDTQYF
cdr3_length: 12; j_call: TRBJ1-6; d_call: -; v_call: TRBV11-3; cdr3_aa: CASSLTNSPLHF
cdr3_length: 15; j_call: TRBJ1-2; d_call: TRBD1; v_call: TRBV6-1; cdr3_aa: CASSDTGVGLYGYTF
cdr3_length: 15; j_call: TRBJ1-4; d_call: -; v_call: TRBV27; cdr3_aa: CASSLKEGLGEKLFF
cdr3_length: 12; j_call: TRBJ1-1; d_call: -; v_call: TRBV6-6; cdr3_aa: CASSYRGGEAFF
cdr3_length: 15; j_call: TRBJ2-1; d_call: TRBD2; v_call: TRBV27; cdr3_aa: CASSRTSVLYNEQFF
cdr3_length: 16; j_call: TRBJ1-5; d_call: TRBD1; v_call: TRBV6-1; cdr3_aa: CASSERDRGLSQPQHF
cdr3_length: 16; j_call: TRBJ2-7; d_call: TRBD1; v_call: TRBV2; cdr3_aa: CASSRHGTGLAYEQYF
cdr3_length: 15; j_call: TRBJ1-2; d_call: -; v_call: TRBV7-2; cdr3_aa: CASSLAGTGGYGYTF
cdr3_length: 12; j_call: TRBJ2-7; d_call: -; v_call: TRBV18; cdr3_aa: CASSGGNYEQYF
cdr3_length: 14; j_call: TRBJ1-2; d_call: TRBD1; v_call: TRBV2; cdr3_aa: CASSLQGTPYGYTF
cdr3_length: 17; j_call: TRBJ1-5; d_call: TRBD1; v_call: TRBV19; cdr3_aa: CASKGVQGAQYNQPQHF
cdr3_length: 13; j_call: TRBJ2-1; d_call: -; v_call: TRBV9; cdr3_aa: CASSPRGTEEQFF
cdr3_length: 16; j_call: TRBJ1-3; d_call: -; v_call: TRBV18; cdr3_aa: CASSLYAPGAGNTIYF
cdr3_length: 17; j_call: TRBJ2-3; d_call: -; v_call: TRBV9; cdr3_aa: CASSRPLLARAADTQYF
cdr3_length: 15; j_call: TRBJ2-7; d_call: TRBD2; v_call: TRBV7-7; cdr3_aa: CASSLSAGGSYEQYF
cdr3_length: 17; j_call: TRBJ2-7; d_call: TRBD2; v_call: TRBV7-9; cdr3_aa: CASSLYHQGLAVYEQYF
cdr3_length: 13; j_call: TRBJ1-2; d_call: -; v_call: TRBV9; cdr3_aa: CASSGRSGWGYTF
cdr3_length: 15; j_call: TRBJ1-1; d_call: TRBD1; v_call: TRBV3-1/TRBV3-2; cdr3_aa: CASSYRGSMNTEAFF
cdr3_length: 11; j_call: TRBJ2-7; d_call: -; v_call: TRBV20-1; cdr3_aa: CSAPLRNEQYF
cdr3_length: 15; j_call: TRBJ1-1; d_call: TRBD1; v_call: TRBV19; cdr3_aa: CASSWDRERDTEAFF
cdr3_length: 14; j_call: TRBJ2-5; d_call: TRBD1; v_call: TRBV20-1; cdr3_aa: CSASGTGYLETQYF
cdr3_length: 12; j_call: TRBJ2-7; d_call: -; v_call: TRBV30; cdr3_aa: CAWSTTGLEQYF
cdr3_length: 18; j_call: TRBJ1-1; d_call: -; v_call: TRBV4-1; cdr3_aa: CASSQSQVTGPGNTEAFF
cdr3_length: 16; j_call: TRBJ2-1; d_call: TRBD2; v_call: TRBV19; cdr3_aa: CASSATGLISYNEQFF
cdr3_length: 17; j_call: TRBJ2-3; d_call: TRBD2; v_call: TRBV6-1; cdr3_aa: CASSGRTSGARTDTQYF
cdr3_length: 15; j_call: TRBJ2-5; d_call: TRBD1; v_call: TRBV11-3; cdr3_aa: CASSSTGQGSKTQYF
cdr3_length: 18; j_call: TRBJ2-6; d_call: TRBD2; v_call: TRBV7-9; cdr3_aa: CASSFGSRAGGDVRLLTF
cdr3_length: 17; j_call: TRBJ2-2; d_call: TRBD1; v_call: TRBV27; cdr3_aa: CASSLPPTGANTGELFF
cdr3_length: 16; j_call: TRBJ1-3; d_call: -; v_call: TRBV19; cdr3_aa: CASTPIRGAAGNTIYF
cdr3_length: 15; j_call: TRBJ2-3; d_call: TRBD2; v_call: TRBV18; cdr3_aa: CASSYRTSGADTQYF
cdr3_length: 16; j_call: TRBJ2-5; d_call: TRBD2; v_call: TRBV5-5; cdr3_aa: CASSLASASGGETQYF
cdr3_length: 15; j_call: TRBJ2-7; d_call: TRBD1; v_call: TRBV11-2; cdr3_aa: CASSLLRDRSYEQYF
cdr3_length: 13; j_call: TRBJ1-2; d_call: -; v_call: TRBV7-9; cdr3_aa: CASSLDGRNGYTF
cdr3_length: 14; j_call: TRBJ2-1; d_call: -; v_call: TRBV2; cdr3_aa: CASSPDYSSNEQFF
cdr3_length: 15; j_call: TRBJ1-6; d_call: -; v_call: TRBV30; cdr3_aa: CAWSPRGTYNSPLHF